A selection of T cell receptor beta chains follows, all from one sample in a study of T cells in Graves' hyperthyroidism and ophthalmopathy. TCRdb reprocessed the multiplex PCR reads via MiXCR and lists one record per CDR3 protein. The data show over 400,000 distinct CDR3 sequences, about 15% seen once. The sequenced sample was blood. All receptors derive from a man aged 18 to 29 with Graves' ophthalmopathy. Both conserved end residues are part of each CDR3. A D gene is named only where the DNA matches it firmly. Part of the rows lack a size; the others show once, few, many or a class for expanded clones.

J gene | D gene | V gene | clone size | CDR3 length | CDR3 DNA | CDR3 protein
TRBJ2-7 | NA | TRBV11-2 | many | 13 | TGTGCCAGCAGCTTGGGCATCGCCTACGAGCAGTACTTC | CASSLGIAYEQYF
TRBJ2-1 | NA | TRBV15 | NA | 15 | TGTGCCACCAGCAGAGAGCACTCGGGTACCAATGAGCAGTTCTTC | CATSREHSGTNEQFF
TRBJ2-3 | NA | TRBV5-1 | many | 14 | TGCGCCAGCCGGCCCGGTGGGAGCACAGATACGCAGTATTTT | CASRPGGSTDTQYF
TRBJ2-2 | NA | TRBV5-1 | many | 14 | TGCGCCAGCAGCGCGACTTTGAACACCGGGGAGCTGTTTTTT | CASSATLNTGELFF
TRBJ2-7 | TRBD2 | TRBV6-1 | few | 16 | TGTGCCAGCAGAGCCCTAGCGGGAGGGCTCTCCTACGAGCAGTACTTC | CASRALAGGLSYEQYF
TRBJ2-5 | TRBD2 | TRBV6-1 | many | 16 | TGTGCCAGCAGTTCAGGGCTAGCGGGGCTTCAAGAGACCCAGTACTTC | CASSSGLAGLQETQYF
TRBJ2-3 | NA | TRBV9 | NA | 15 | TGTGCCAGCAGCGTAGGTGTGGGAGAGGGAGATACGCAGTATTTT | CASSVGVGEGDTQYF
TRBJ2-5 | NA | TRBV20-1 | many | 15 | TGCAGTGCTAGAGAATACGGTAATAGAGGAGAGACCCAGTACTTC | CSAREYGNRGETQYF
TRBJ2-7 | NA | TRBV6-5 | many | 15 | TGTGCCAGCAGTTACGATGGGACACGCTCCTACGAGCAGTACTTC | CASSYDGTRSYEQYF
TRBJ1-6 | NA | TRBV20-1 | many | 13 | TGCAGTGCTAGAGAAACGCCTAATTCACCCCTCCACTTT | CSARETPNSPLHF
TRBJ2-7 | NA | TRBV3-1 | many | 17 | TGTGCCAGCAGCCATAGGACCGGGAGCGGATCGTTATACGAGCAGTACTTC | CASSHRTGSGSLYEQYF
TRBJ2-7 | TRBD1 | TRBV12-3/TRBV12-4 | many | 14 | TGTGCCAGCAGCCCGACAGGGTCAGCCTACGAGCAGTACTTC | CASSPTGSAYEQYF
TRBJ2-2 | TRBD1 | TRBV7-2 | NA | 15 | TGTGCCAGCAGCAAACGGACAGGGTCAGCCGGGGAGCTGTTTTTT | CASSKRTGSAGELFF
TRBJ1-2 | NA | TRBV10-3 | NA | 13 | TGTGCCATCAGCTCTTCGGACATCTATGGCTACACCTTC | CAISSSDIYGYTF
TRBJ2-3 | NA | TRBV12-3/TRBV12-4 | many | 15 | TGTGCCAGCAGACTACAGGGTTCCAGCACAGATACGCAGTATTTT | CASRLQGSSTDTQYF
TRBJ1-6 | TRBD1 | TRBV10-3 | NA | 17 | TGTGCCATCAGTGACAACCTCGGACAGGCCAATAATTCACCCCTCCACTTT | CAISDNLGQANNSPLHF
TRBJ2-1 | TRBD2 | TRBV20-1 | many | 14 | TGCAGTGCTAGTCTAGCGGTGATCTACAATGAGCAGTTCTTC | CSASLAVIYNEQFF
TRBJ2-7 | TRBD1 | TRBV12-3/TRBV12-4 | many | 14 | TGTGCCAGCACTCACGGGACAGACTCCTACGAGCAGTACTTC | CASTHGTDSYEQYF
TRBJ2-7 | TRBD1 | TRBV27 | many | 16 | TGTGCCAGCAGTTTATTAGGCCGGGACAGGACTCGCGAGCAGTACTTC | CASSLLGRDRTREQYF
TRBJ2-3 | NA | TRBV20-1 | many | 11 | TGCAGTGTGGGGAGCACAGATACGCAGTATTTT | CSVGSTDTQYF